Sequencing of this T cell receptor beta chain was carried out in a study of blood T cells in healthy people across ages. Study-wide results and caveats: Naive CD4+ cells and diversity were both higher in long-lived donors than in aged donors.

The authors ran a second PCR of roughly 7 to 11 cycles using a sample-barcoded 5' primer and a J-beta primer mix. TCRdb independently ran MiXCR on the 5' RACE reads; one entry per CDR3 protein. The sample contains approximately 830,000 distinct CDR3 sequences, less than 80% of which appear only once. About this clonotype: Its target is unknown.

The CDR3 has 13 residues. The germline V gene encodes CDR1 MDHEN and CDR2 SYDVKM. The ends were cut back, 4 bases at V and 3 bases at J, with 10 bases in the middle. This chain joins TRBV28 and TRBJ2-7, with a weak D call TRBD1 (5 bases). The source is a man younger than 45 in good health. Sequenced: blood. The CDR3 reads CASSSGRDYEQYF. In nucleotides, the CDR3 is TGTGCCAGCAGTTCAGGCAGGGACTACGAGCAGTACTTC.